This T cell receptor beta chain originates from a study of blood T cell repertoires in COVID-19. Study-level background: Samples came from the United States, Italy and Spain, spanning acute and convalescent COVID-19. Sources were T cells, B-cell-depleted T cells, or PBMCs; the material itself was cDNA or gDNA.

The germline gives CDR1 SQVTM, CDR2 ANQGSEA. Trimming at V came to 0 bases and at J to 7 bases, leaving 8 bases not matched to a gene. The CDR3 is 15 amino acids. Authors' data handling: Amplifying reference gene primers gave estimates of nucleated cell counts. Produced via immunoSEQ multiplex PCR; TCRdb's table is partial and in-frame only. That table gives V, J and clone size, and the DNA gave D and trimming. The sample lists hundreds of thousands of clones, approximately 88% occurring once. Specimen: peripheral blood. The chain carries TRBV29-1 and TRBJ2-1; 8 bases match TRBD2. This clonotype was sampled from a man aged 40-55 years with acute or convalescent COVID-19. CDR3 in DNA: TGCAGCGTTGAAGATCCCAGCGGGAGAGGGAATGAGCAGTTCTTC. This sequence encodes CSVEDPSGRGNEQFF.